The rows below give T cell receptor beta chains drawn from one sample of a study of cytomegalovirus exposure and HLA in healthy donors. Produced via immunoSEQ multiplex PCR; TCRdb's table is partial and in-frame only. The sample contains fewer than 250,000 clones, about three quarters of which appear only once. The sample comprised PBMCs. The receptors were gathered from a woman between 40 and 50 years old in good health and CMV-seronegative. CDR3s leave out the opening cysteine and the closing phenylalanine or tryptophan.

>TRBV28|TRBJ2-3
ASRLRQVYTQY
>TRBV29-1|TRBJ1-1
SSRGGSMNTEAF
>TRBV14|TRBJ1-4
ASSQQKGAGEKLF
>TRBV6-5|TRBJ2-3
ASSYEGVSTDTQY
>TRBV10-3|TRBJ1-2
AIGRTVDYGYT
>TRBV7-8|TRBJ2-1
ASSLSSGAYNEQF
>TRBV25-1|TRBJ1-2
ASSQGGSYGYT
>TRBV18|TRBJ2-2
ASSPFLAGSTGELF
>TRBV11-3|TRBJ2-2
ASSLEWQRYLNTGELF
>TRBV27|TRBJ2-1
ASSLEGGRNEQF
>TRBV30|TRBJ2-7
AWSEQGALPYEQY
>TRBV11-3|TRBJ1-1
ASSSGQGNTEAF
>TRBV4-1|TRBJ2-1
ASSPEPGLARNEQF
>TRBV7-3|TRBJ2-1
ASSFVTSNGEQF
>TRBV5-1|TRBJ2-5
ASRMAGKETQY
>TRBV2|TRBJ1-1
ASSASSRSGNTEAF
>TRBV29-1|TRBJ1-2
SVEDSEGYT
>TRBV6-5|TRBJ1-1
ASRSGQGLNTEAF
>TRBV27|TRBJ2-7
ASSFGSGSSYEQY
>TRBV4-3|TRBJ1-6
ASSQRGGRSPLH